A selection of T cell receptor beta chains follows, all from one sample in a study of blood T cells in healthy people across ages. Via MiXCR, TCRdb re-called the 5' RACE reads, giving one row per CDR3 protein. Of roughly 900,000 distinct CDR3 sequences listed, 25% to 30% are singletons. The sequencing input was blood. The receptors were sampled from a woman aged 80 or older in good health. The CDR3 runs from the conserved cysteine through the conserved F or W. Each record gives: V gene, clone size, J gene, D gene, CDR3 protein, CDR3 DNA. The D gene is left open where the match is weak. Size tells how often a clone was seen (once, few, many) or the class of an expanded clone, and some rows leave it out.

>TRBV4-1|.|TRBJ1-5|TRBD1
CASSQVDRVGQPQHF
TGCGCCAGCAGCCAGGTGGACAGGGTAGGGCAGCCCCAGCATTTT
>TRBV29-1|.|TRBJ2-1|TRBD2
CSSSGTSGRVIYNEQFF
TGCAGCTCCTCCGGGACTAGCGGGAGGGTCATATACAATGAGCAGTTCTTC
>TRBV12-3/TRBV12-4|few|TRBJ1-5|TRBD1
CASSHGQGGSNQPQHF
TGTGCCAGCAGTCACGGACAGGGGGGTTCCAATCAGCCCCAGCATTTT
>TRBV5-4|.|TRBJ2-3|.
CASSLERGSEADTQYF
TGTGCCAGCAGCTTAGAACGGGGGTCCGAAGCAGATACGCAGTATTTT
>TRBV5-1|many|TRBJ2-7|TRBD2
CSSSLGGDHGSYEQYF
TGCTCCAGCAGCTTGGGAGGGGACCACGGATCCTACGAGCAGTACTTC
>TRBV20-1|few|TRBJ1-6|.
CSASLRQANSPLHF
TGCAGTGCTAGTTTAAGACAGGCCAATTCACCCCTCCACTTT
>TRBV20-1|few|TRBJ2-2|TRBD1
CSVSLRGRGAGELFF
TGCAGTGTTTCTCTCAGGGGGAGAGGCGCCGGGGAGCTGTTTTTT
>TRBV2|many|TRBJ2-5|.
CASNREGETQYF
TGTGCCAGCAACCGCGAGGGGGAGACCCAGTACTTC
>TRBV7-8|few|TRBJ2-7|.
CASSLVLAAHEQYF
TGTGCCAGCAGCTTAGTCCTCGCCGCCCACGAGCAGTACTTC
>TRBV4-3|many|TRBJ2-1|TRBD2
CASSQIAGGLSYNEQFF
TGCGCCAGCAGCCAGATAGCGGGGGGGCTATCCTACAATGAGCAGTTCTTC
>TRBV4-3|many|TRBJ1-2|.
CASSQLKVGYGYTF
TGCGCCAGCAGCCAGCTCAAGGTGGGGTATGGCTACACCTTC
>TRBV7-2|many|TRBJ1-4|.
CASSQLRGEKLFF
TGTGCCAGCAGCCAGCTGAGAGGTGAAAAACTGTTTTTT
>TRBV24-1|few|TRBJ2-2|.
CATRSMGNTGELFF
TGTGCCACCCGATCGATGGGCAACACCGGGGAGCTGTTTTTT
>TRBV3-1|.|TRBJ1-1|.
CASTEGGIKNTEAFF
TGTGCCAGCACCGAGGGCGGAATAAAGAACACTGAAGCTTTCTTT
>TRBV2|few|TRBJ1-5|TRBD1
CATRAQGVKQPQHF
TGTGCCACCAGGGCACAGGGGGTGAAGCAGCCCCAGCATTTT
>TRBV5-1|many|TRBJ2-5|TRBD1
CASRPGQNQETQYF
TGCGCCAGCAGGCCGGGACAGAACCAAGAGACCCAGTACTTC
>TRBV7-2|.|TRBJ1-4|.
CASSLDPGANEKLFF
TGTGCCAGCAGCTTAGATCCGGGGGCTAATGAAAAACTGTTTTTT
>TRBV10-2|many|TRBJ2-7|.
CATIDSSPPYEQYF
TGCGCCACTATAGACAGCTCCCCCCCCTACGAGCAGTACTTC
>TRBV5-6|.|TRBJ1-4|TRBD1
CASSRTGIATNEKRFF
TGTGCCAGCAGTAGGACAGGGATTGCAACTAATGAAAAACGGTTTTTT
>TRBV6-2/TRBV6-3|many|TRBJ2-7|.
CASSWSGYEQYF
TGTGCCAGCTCGTGGAGCGGCTACGAGCAGTACTTC
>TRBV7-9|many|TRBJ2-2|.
CASSLVGRTNTGELFF
TGTGCCAGCAGCTTAGTCGGCAGGACGAACACCGGGGAGCTGTTTTTT
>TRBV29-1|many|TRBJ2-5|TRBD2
CSVSPGGVPSTQYF
TGCAGCGTTTCCCCGGGGGGGGTTCCGTCGACCCAGTACTTC
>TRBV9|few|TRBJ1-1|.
CASSVHWGSTEAFF
TGTGCCAGCAGCGTACACTGGGGTAGCACTGAAGCTTTCTTT
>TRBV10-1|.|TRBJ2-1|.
CASSAPGPNEQFF
TGCGCCAGCAGTGCCCCGGGGCCGAATGAGCAGTTCTTC
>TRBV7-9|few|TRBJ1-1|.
CASSLAPGRTFF
TGTGCCAGCAGCTTAGCGCCAGGGAGGACTTTCTTT
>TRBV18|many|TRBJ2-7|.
CASSPYGAVNEQYF
TGTGCCAGCTCACCGTATGGCGCCGTAAACGAGCAGTACTTC
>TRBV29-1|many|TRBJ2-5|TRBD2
CSANGGAGGETQYF
TGCAGCGCTAACGGAGGAGCGGGGGGGGAGACCCAGTACTTC
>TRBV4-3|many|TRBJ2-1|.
CASSPQRGPTNEQFF
TGCGCCAGCAGCCCCCAGAGAGGGCCGACGAATGAGCAGTTCTTC
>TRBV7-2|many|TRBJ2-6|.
CASSLVYLGANVLTF
TGTGCCAGCAGCTTAGTCTACCTCGGGGCCAACGTCCTGACTTTC
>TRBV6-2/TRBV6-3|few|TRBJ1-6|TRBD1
CASRLTGTGGSPPHF
TGTGCCAGCAGGCTTACCGGGACAGGTGGATCACCCCCCCACTTT
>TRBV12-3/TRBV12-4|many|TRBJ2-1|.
CASSLLRNEQFF
TGTGCCAGCAGCCTCTTACGCAATGAGCAGTTCTTC